The clone carrying this TCR beta chain was seen only a few times. Antigen specificity is unknown. The sample originates from a study of regulatory T cells in long-lasting Graves disease. Described time point: newly diagnosed GD, antithyroid drugs for less than 3 months. Following extraction of RNA from PBMCs, that RNA was used to make the TCR library. In this cohort, patients came from an endocrinology department located in Xi'an, China. The CDR3 is 13 amino acids. The germline CDR1 and CDR2 sequences are MNHNS and SASEGT. Deletions cut 8 bases from V and 1 base from J, with 8 bases between. Study-level findings and limits: Investigators studied peripheral blood only, not thyroid tissue.

Building the TCR beta libraries relied on iRepertoire HTBI primers, and CDR3 regions underwent Arm-PCR. Study processing details: Segment identification across samples yielded around 64 TRBV and about 13 TRBJ segments. TCRdb reanalysed the multiplex PCR reads using MiXCR and keeps one entry per CDR3 protein. For this entry, the V and J calls and clone size follow TCRdb and not the study's own pipeline. The data contain over 200,000 distinct CDR3 sequences, about 17% of them singletons. The chain carries TRBV6-1 and TRBJ2-2; D is possibly TRBD2 (6 bases). The specimen was peripheral blood mononuclear cells (PBMCs), collected at new diagnosis, from a patient treated with antithyroid drugs. This clonotype was obtained from a female donor with Graves disease. CDR3 in DNA: TGTGCCAGCTTGCGGGAGAACACCGGGGAGCTGTTTTTT. Translation: CASLRENTGELFF.